The clone carrying this TCR beta chain showed up just once. Its specificity is not known. This entry belongs to a study of lymphopenia after photon versus proton radiotherapy. General observations from the study: Better survival with proton therapy was suggested as possible, not demonstrated. Relative stability marked proton patients; photon patients lost diversity and naive cells. Post-nadir diversity loss with photons came from oligoclonal expansion, particularly CD8+ Temra cells.

V gave up 4 bases and J gave up 4 bases; unmatched junction bases: 10. Looked up from germline, CDR1 is SGHRS and CDR2 is YFSETQ. This CDR3 is built from 15 residues. The repertoire was sequenced with immunoSEQ multiplex PCR; TCRdb's copy has only in-frame clones and lacks some. This sample yields 150,000 to 200,000 clones, of which about nine tenths are seen a single time; about 4.7% belongs to the top ten. The TCR originated in a man in his fifties or sixties with gastric cancer. The chain has TRBV5-1 and TRBJ2-5, with 7 bases identical to TRBD1. The specimen was peripheral blood, collected from a patient treated with photon-based radiotherapy. The CDR3 sequence: CASSLGATGVETQYF. The CDR3 DNA follows: TGCGCCAGCAGCCTGGGTGCCACAGGGGTAGAGACCCAGTACTTC.